This TCR beta chain appears in the sequencing data of a study of blood T cell repertoires in COVID-19. Trimming pared 0 bases from V and 2 bases from J, leaving 11 bases between. Germline V gene lookup returns CDR1 PRHDT and CDR2 FYEKMQ (reference sequence). The CDR3 extends over 15 amino acids. Sequenced by immunoSEQ multiplex PCR; TCRdb stores in-frame clones only, minus some. The sample contains about 81,000 clones, more than 75% of which appear only once. The chain carries TRBV13 and TRBJ2-7; D possibly corresponds to TRBD1 (5 bases). The sample taken for sequencing was peripheral blood. This TCR was sampled from a human donor in a cohort sampled during active COVID-19. In nucleotides, the CDR3 is TGTGCCAGCAGCTTAGGGTCAGGGCCTCCCTACGAGCAGTACTTC. Protein: CASSLGSGPPYEQYF.